The entry below describes one TCR beta chain. Its antigen is not identified. The CDR3 runs 14 residues. The germline V gene has CDR1 SGHVS and CDR2 FQNEAQ. Trimming removed 1 base from V and 1 base from J, with 8 bases in between. Documented treatment: 15 to 20 received Ad26.COV2.S at low or high dose, single or two shots; roughly five received placebo; per-sample allocation not given. At day 63 after the first vaccine or placebo injection, samples were drawn. The study used a vaccine consisting of an Ad26 vector that expressed Wuhan-strain SARS-CoV-2 spike. This record belongs to a study of Ad26.COV2.S vaccination and SARS-CoV-2 variants. Across the study: The donor belonged to the COV1001 Ad26.COV2.S trial arm. Administration of Ad26.COV2.S was intramuscular, either once or twice 56 days apart.

Libraries were prepared by immunoSEQ multiplex PCR; TCRdb keeps only in-frame clonotypes and omits some of them. The repertoire includes around 450,000 clones, 80% to 95% of them detected once, and less than 15% sits in the top ten. General study findings and limits: People who got the vaccine or the placebo had similar non-spike TCR breadth.

V is TRBV7-8 and J is TRBJ2-7, with D hard to call. Sequences were derived from peripheral blood, sampled in a trial of Ad26.COV2.S vaccine versus placebo. This sequence originates from a person between 18 and 59 years old who received the Ad26.COV2.S COVID-19 vaccine or a placebo. DNA of the CDR3: TGTGCCAGCAGCTTAGAAGTAGTTTCCTACGAGCAGTACTTC. This translates into CASSLEVVSYEQYF. Looking up the rest from reference TRBV7-8 and TRBJ2-7 gives the full variable domain: GAGVSQSPRYKVAKRGQDVALRCDPISGHVSLFWYQQALGQGPEFLTYFQNEAQLDKSGLPSDRFFAERPEGSVSTLKIQRTQQEDSAVYLCASSLEVVSYEQYFGPGTRLTVT.